This T cell receptor (beta chain) was obtained from a study of blood T cell repertoires in COVID-19. Profiled with immunoSEQ multiplex PCR; TCRdb holds only in-frame clones, not every one. This sample has 200,000 or so clones; approximately 84% occur once, and the top ten carry 6.5% to 8.5%. V lost 4 bases to trimming and J lost 2 bases; unmatched junction nucleotides: 0. CDR1 is LNHDA and CDR2 is SQIVND in the germline V gene (reference sequence). The CDR3 sequence is 15 residues long. This TCR derives from a human donor with acute or convalescent COVID-19. The donor label of this sample is uncertain. Sequences were obtained from peripheral blood. The chain uses TRBV19 and TRBJ2-7; 15 nucleotides line up with TRBD2. CDR3 protein: CASSRTSGGAYEQYF. In nucleotides, the CDR3 is TGTGCCAGTAGTAGGACTAGCGGGGGGGCCTACGAGCAGTACTTC. Based on the CDR3 plus reference TRBV19 and TRBJ2-7, the full variable domain is DGGITQSPKYLFRKEGQNVTLSCEQNLNHDAMYWYRQDPGQGLRLIYYSQIVNDFQKGDIAEGYSVSREKKESFPLTVTSAQKNPTAFYLCASSRTSGGAYEQYFGPGTRLTVT.